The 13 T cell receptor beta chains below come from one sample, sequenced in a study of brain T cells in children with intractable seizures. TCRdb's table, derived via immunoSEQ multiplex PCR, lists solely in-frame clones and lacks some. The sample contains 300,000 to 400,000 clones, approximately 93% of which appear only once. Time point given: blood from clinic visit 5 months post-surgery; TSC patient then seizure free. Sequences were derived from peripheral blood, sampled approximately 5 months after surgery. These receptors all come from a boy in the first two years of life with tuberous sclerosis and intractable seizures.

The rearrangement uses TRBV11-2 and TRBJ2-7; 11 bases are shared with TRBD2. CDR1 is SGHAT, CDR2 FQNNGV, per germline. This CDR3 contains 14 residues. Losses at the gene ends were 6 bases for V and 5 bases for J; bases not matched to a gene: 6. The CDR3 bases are TGTGCCAGCAGACAACTAGCGGGGGAGGACGAGCAGTACTTC. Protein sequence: CASRQLAGEDEQYF.

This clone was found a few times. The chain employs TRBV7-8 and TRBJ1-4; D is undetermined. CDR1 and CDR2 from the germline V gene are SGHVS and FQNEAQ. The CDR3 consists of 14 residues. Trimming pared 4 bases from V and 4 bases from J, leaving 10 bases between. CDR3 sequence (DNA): TGTGCCAGCAGCTCCAGACTGATTAATGAAAAACTGTTTTTT. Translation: CASSSRLINEKLFF.

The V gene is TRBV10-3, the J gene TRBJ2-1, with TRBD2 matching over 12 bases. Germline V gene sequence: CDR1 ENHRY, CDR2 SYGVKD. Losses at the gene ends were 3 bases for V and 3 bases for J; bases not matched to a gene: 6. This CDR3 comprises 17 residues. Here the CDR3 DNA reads TGTGCCATCAGTGACCTAGCGGGAGGGGCTGACTACAATGAGCAGTTCTTC. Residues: CAISDLAGGADYNEQFF.

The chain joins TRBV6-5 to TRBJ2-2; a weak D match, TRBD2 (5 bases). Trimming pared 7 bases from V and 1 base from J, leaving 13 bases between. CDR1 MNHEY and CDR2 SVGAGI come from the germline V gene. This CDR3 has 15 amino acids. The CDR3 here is CASNGKGLNTGELFF. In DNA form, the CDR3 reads TGTGCCAGCAACGGGAAGGGCCTGAACACCGGGGAGCTGTTTTTT.

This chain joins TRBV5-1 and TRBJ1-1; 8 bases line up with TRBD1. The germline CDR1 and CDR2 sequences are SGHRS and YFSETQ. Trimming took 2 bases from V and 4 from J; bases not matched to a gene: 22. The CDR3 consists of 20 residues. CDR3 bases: TGCGCCAGCAGCTTCCTCCCAAGGACAGGGAGTAGGGAGACGGGCACTGAAGCTTTCTTT. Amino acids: CASSFLPRTGSRETGTEAFF.

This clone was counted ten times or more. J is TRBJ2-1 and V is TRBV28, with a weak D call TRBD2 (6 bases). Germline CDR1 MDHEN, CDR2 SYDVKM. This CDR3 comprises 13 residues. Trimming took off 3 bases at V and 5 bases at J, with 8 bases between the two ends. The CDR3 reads CASSFPGDNEQFF. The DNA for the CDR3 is TGTGCCAGCAGTTTCCCGGGAGACAATGAGCAGTTCTTC.

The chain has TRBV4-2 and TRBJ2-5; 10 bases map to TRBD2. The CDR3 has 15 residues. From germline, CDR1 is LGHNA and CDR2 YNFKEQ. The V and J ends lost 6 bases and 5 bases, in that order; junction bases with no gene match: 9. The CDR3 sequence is CASSIAGGVGETQYF. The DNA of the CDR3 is TGTGCCAGCAGTATAGCGGGGGGAGTAGGGGAGACCCAGTACTTC.

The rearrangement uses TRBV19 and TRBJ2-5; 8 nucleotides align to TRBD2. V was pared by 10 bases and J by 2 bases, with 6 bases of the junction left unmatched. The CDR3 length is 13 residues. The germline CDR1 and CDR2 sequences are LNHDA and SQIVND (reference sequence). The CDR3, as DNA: TGTGCCACGAGACTAGCGCCTCAAGAGACCCAGTACTTC. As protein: CATRLAPQETQYF.

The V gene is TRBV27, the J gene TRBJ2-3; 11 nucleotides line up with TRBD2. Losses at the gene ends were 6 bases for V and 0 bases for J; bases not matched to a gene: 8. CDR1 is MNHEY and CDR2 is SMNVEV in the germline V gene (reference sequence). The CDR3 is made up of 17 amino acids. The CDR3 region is CASSTSGGVFSTDTQYF. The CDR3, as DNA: TGTGCCAGCAGCACTAGCGGGGGAGTCTTTAGCACAGATACGCAGTATTTT.

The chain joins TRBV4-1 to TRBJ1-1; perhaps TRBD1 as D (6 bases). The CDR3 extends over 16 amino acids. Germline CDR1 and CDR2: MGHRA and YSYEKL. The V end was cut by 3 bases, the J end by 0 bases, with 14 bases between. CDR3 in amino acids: CASSQVLQGLNTEAFF. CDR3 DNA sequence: TGCGCCAGCAGCCAGGTGTTACAGGGTTTGAACACTGAAGCTTTCTTT.

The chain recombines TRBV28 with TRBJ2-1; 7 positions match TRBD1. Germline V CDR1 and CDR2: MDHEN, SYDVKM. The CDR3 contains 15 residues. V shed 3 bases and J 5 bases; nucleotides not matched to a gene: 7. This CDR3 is CASSLTGTANNEQFF. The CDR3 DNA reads TGTGCCAGCAGTTTGACCGGGACAGCAAACAATGAGCAGTTCTTC.

CDR3 sequence: CASSLGNRGQETQYF. The DNA for the CDR3 is TGTGCCAGCAGCCTAGGAAACAGGGGACAAGAGACCCAGTACTTC. This rearrangement joins TRBV11-2 to TRBJ2-5; 7 bases are a match to TRBD1. CDR3 length: 15 residues. The J segment lost 2 bases and the V segment lost 5 bases, leaving 8 bases of the junction unmatched. In germline, CDR1 is SGHAT, CDR2 FQNNGV. The full variable domain, its missing parts supplied by reference TRBV11-2 and TRBJ2-5, is EAGVAQSPRYKIIEKRQSVAFWCNPISGHATLYWYQQILGQGPKLLIQFQNNGVVDDSQLPKDRFSAERLKGVDSTLKIQPAKLEDSAVYLCASSLGNRGQETQYFGPGTRLLVL.

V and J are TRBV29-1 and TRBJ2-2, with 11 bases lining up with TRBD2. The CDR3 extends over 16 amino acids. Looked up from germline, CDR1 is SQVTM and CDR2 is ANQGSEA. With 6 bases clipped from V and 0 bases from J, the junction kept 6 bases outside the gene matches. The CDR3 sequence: CSVLLAGDPNTGELFF. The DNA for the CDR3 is TGCAGCGTCCTACTAGCGGGGGACCCGAACACCGGGGAGCTGTTTTTT.